The entry that follows covers one T cell receptor beta chain sequence. Antigen: not known. Method: immunoSEQ multiplex PCR; TCRdb's copy keeps in-frame clones and lacks some. Here the sample spans about 84,000 clones, roughly 80% being singletons. This CDR3 is 15 amino acids long. Trimming stripped 3 bases from V and 1 base from J, with 12 bases between. Looked up from germline, CDR1 is SGHVS and CDR2 is FQNEAQ. The sample belongs to a study of PD-L1 blockade in urothelial cancer. On the study more broadly: Dosed intravenously at 1,200 mg every 3 weeks, atezolizumab was initiated by patients around 2014. Of some 30 patients, twenty-five were males with bladder-origin urothelial cancer. Blood-derived samples held a median approximately 140,000 T cells.

Findings of the study overall: Pretreatment peripheral blood TCR clonality that fell below the median predicted better survival among the patients studied.

This sample comprised PBMCs, obtained around atezolizumab (anti-PD-L1) treatment. The chain couples TRBV7-8 to TRBJ2-5, with TRBD1 as a possible D gene (7 bases). The TCR originated in a man aged 70-80 years with urothelial cancer. This CDR3 is CASSLSQGGQETQYF. The CDR3 bases are TGTGCCAGCAGCTTGTCCCAGGGGGGCCAAGAGACCCAGTACTTC.